This T cell receptor (beta chain) was observed in a study of blood T cells in healthy people across ages. Remarks on this clonotype: The antigen is undetermined.

Every donor gave approximately 10 milliliters of peripheral blood. The use of a sample-barcoded 5' primer and a J-beta primer mix characterized a second PCR of roughly 6 to 11 cycles. Each CDR3 protein is one row after TCRdb ran MiXCR on the 5' RACE reads. Of around 1,600,000 distinct CDR3 sequences listed, about 42% were seen once; the top ten hold 4%. V trimming: 6 bases; J trimming: 4 bases; junction bases outside the gene matches: 8. The CDR3 length is 15 residues. Study observations and caveats: In long-lived donors, naive CD4+ cell counts and diversity exceeded those of aged donors. The unknown donor CMV status may have confounded expanded clonotype changes.

The sequence derives from a woman aged 18-29 years in good health. The V gene is TRBV12-3 or TRBV12-4, the J gene TRBJ1-1; 10 bases match TRBD1. The sequenced sample was blood. This chain's CDR3 is CASSHRDRGATEAFF. The CDR3 DNA reads as TGTGCCAGCAGCCACCGGGACAGGGGTGCCACTGAAGCTTTCTTT.